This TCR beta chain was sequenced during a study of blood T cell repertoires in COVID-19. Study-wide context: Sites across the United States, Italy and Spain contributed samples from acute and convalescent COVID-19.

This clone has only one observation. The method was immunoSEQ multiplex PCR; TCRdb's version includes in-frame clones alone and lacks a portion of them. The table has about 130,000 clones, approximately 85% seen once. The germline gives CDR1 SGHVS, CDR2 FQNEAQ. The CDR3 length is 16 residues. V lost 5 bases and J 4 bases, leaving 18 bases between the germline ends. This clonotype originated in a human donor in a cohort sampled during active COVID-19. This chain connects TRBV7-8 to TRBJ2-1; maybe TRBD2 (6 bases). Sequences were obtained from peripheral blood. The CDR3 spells CASSLYGGNGYNEQFF. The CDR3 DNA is TGTGCCAGCAGCCTTTACGGAGGGAACGGGTACAATGAGCAGTTCTTC.